The 7 T cell receptor beta chains below all came from one sample that was sequenced in a study of graft-versus-host responses after intestinal transplantation. Sequencing used immunoSEQ multiplex PCR; TCRdb keeps in-frame clones, though not all of them. The sample includes fewer than 85,000 clones, more than 80% seen only once; the top ten take approximately 2.7%. The antigens these receptors bind are not known. Here the sequenced sample was unstimulated CD8+ T cells sorted from spleen or lymph node cells, taken before intestinal transplant. The receptors derive from a human donor who received an intestinal transplant.

The CDR3 nucleotides are TGCGCCAGCAGCTGGGGACTACTCTACTACGAGCAGTACTTC. Encoded protein: CASSWGLLYYEQYF. The rearrangement uses TRBV5-1 and TRBJ2-7, with 7 bases lining up with TRBD2. This CDR3 has 14 residues. Germline CDR1 and CDR2: SGHRS and YFSETQ. J gave up 3 bases and V 3 bases, and 6 bases lay outside the gene matches.

V usage is TRBV27 and J usage is TRBJ1-2; D unresolved. Deletions cut 6 bases from V and 4 bases from J, with 15 bases between. Germline V lookup: CDR1 MNHEY, CDR2 SMNVEV (reference sequence). This CDR3 is built from 14 residues. The CDR3 bases are TGTGCCAGCAGATCGGCGGCGACGACCTATGGCTACACCTTC. It translates to CASRSAATTYGYTF.

A remark on this clone: Mismatch with germline at one junction end may stem from a read error. This chain connects TRBV7-7 to TRBJ1-5; D possibly corresponds to TRBD1 (5 bases). Germline lookup yields CDR1 SSHAT and CDR2 FNYEAQ (reference sequence). The CDR3 is 15 residues long. CDR3 in amino acids: CASSLTDTKRQPQHF. The DNA of the CDR3 is TGTGCTAGCAGCTTAACGGACACTAAGAGACAGCCCCAGCATTTT.

This rearrangement joins TRBV19 to TRBJ1-5, with D possibly matching TRBD1 (6 bases). There are 15 residues in the CDR3. Germline V gene lookup returns CDR1 LNHDA and CDR2 SQIVND (reference sequence). Trimming cost V 1 base and J 2 bases, with 9 bases left between them. The CDR3 spells CASSIVQGGNQPQHF. In DNA, the CDR3 is TGTGCCAGTAGTATAGTACAGGGCGGCAATCAGCCCCAGCATTTT.

The V call is TRBV28, the J call TRBJ2-3, with 12 positions matching TRBD2. V lost 4 bases and J lost 1; bases outside the gene matches: 6. Germline V gives CDR1 MDHEN, CDR2 SYDVKM. This CDR3 is built from 17 residues. The CDR3 spells CASSSRLAGARTDTQYF. In DNA, the CDR3 is TGTGCCAGCAGTTCGAGACTAGCGGGGGCCCGCACAGATACGCAGTATTTT.

This clone came up once. The chain links TRBV5-1 to TRBJ2-1; D might be TRBD2 (5 bases). The CDR3 length is 14 residues. From germline, CDR1 is SGHRS and CDR2 YFSETQ. Trimming removed 2 bases from V and 4 bases from J, with 10 bases in between. CDR3 in amino acids: CASSFVGAYNEQFF. CDR3 nucleotides: TGCGCCAGCAGCTTTGTGGGAGCGTACAATGAGCAGTTCTTC. Filled out from reference TRBV5-1 and TRBJ2-1, the complete variable domain reads KAGVTQTPRYLIKTRGQQVTLSCSPISGHRSVSWYQQTPGQGLQFLFEYFSETQRNKGNFPGRFSGRQFSNSRSEMNVSTLELGDSALYLCASSFVGAYNEQFFGPGTRLTVL.

This rearrangement joins TRBV7-8 to TRBJ2-7; the match to TRBD2 covers 7 bases. The CDR3 loop spans 20 amino acids. The germline CDR1 and CDR2 sequences are SGHVS and FQNEAQ. After removal of 1 base from V and 6 bases from J, the junction contained 24 bases not matched to a gene. The CDR3 nucleotides read TGTGCCAGCAGCTTAGGTTTCGCTAGCGGCTACCCCTCTACGGGGGTCGAGCAGTACTTC. Protein product: CASSLGFASGYPSTGVEQYF.